This TCR beta chain was recovered during a study of neoadjuvant anti-PD-1 for oral cavity cancer. Whole-study context: Nivolumab at 3 mg/kg was mostly given biweekly, three to four doses, pre-surgery. Non-progressing patients received a fourth nivolumab dose near day 43, then surgery on days 50-56.

The assay was immunoSEQ multiplex PCR, and TCRdb's table has in-frame clones only and misses some. The sample consists of about 37,000 clones, 35% to 40% of them appearing once. This clone showed up just a few times. V shed 1 base and J shed 3 bases, with 9 bases lying between them. This CDR3 has 14 amino acids. Germline CDR1 reads SGHDN; CDR2 reads FVKESK. This sample's time point: after neoadjuvant nivolumab, at surgical resection. The specimen comprised tumor tissue, sampled after nivolumab (anti-PD-1) treatment. V is TRBV14 and J is TRBJ1-1; D is undetermined. The receptor's source is a person aged 40 to 85 with oral cavity squamous cell carcinoma. As DNA, the CDR3 is TGTGCCAGCAGCCAAGTAGGGCGGTACACTGAAGCTTTCTTT. Protein sequence: CASSQVGRYTEAFF.